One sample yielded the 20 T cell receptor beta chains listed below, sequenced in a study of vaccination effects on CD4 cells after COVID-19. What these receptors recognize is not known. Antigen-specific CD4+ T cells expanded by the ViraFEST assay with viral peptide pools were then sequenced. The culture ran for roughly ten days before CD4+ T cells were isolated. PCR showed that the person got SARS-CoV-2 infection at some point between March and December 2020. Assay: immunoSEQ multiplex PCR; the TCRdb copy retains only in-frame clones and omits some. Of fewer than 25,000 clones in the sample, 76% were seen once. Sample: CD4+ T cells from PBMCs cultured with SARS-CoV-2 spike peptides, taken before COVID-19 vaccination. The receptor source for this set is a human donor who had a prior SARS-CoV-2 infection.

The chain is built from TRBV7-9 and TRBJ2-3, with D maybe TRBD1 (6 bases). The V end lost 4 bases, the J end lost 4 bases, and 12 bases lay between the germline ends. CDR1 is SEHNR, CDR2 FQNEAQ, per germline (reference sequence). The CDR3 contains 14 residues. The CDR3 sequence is CASSSGTSADTQYF. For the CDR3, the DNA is TGTGCCAGCAGCTCCGGGACATCCGCAGATACGCAGTATTTT.

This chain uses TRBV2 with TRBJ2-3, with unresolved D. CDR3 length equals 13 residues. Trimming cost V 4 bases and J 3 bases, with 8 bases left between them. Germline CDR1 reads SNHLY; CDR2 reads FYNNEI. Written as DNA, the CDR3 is TGTGCCAGCAGTGTCCCCGGAACAGATACGCAGTATTTT. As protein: CASSVPGTDTQYF.

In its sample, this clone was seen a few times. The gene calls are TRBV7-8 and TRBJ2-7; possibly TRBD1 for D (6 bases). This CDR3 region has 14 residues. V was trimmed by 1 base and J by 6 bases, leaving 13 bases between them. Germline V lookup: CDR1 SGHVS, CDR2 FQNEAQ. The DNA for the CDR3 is TGTGCCAGCAGCTTAGATGCAGGGGACCGCGAGCAGTACTTC. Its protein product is CASSLDAGDREQYF.

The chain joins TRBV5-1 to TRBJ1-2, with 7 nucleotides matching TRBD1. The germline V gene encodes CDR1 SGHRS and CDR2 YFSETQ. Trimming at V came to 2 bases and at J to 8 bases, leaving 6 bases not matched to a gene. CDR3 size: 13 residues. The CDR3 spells CASSLEGAGGYTF. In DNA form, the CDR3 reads TGCGCCAGCAGCTTAGAGGGGGCTGGCGGCTACACCTTC.

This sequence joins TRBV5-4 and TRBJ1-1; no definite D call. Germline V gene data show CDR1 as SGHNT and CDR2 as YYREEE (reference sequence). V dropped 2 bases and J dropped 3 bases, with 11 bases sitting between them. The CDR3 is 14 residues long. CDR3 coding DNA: TGTGCCAGCAGCTTCGTTGGCCTAGACACTGAAGCTTTCTTT. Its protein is CASSFVGLDTEAFF.

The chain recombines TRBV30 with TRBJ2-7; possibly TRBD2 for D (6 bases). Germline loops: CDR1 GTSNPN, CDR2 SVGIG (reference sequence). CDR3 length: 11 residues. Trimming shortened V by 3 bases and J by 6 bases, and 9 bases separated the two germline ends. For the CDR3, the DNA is TGTGCCTGGAGCGGGACTGCCGAGCAGTACTTC. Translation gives CAWSGTAEQYF.

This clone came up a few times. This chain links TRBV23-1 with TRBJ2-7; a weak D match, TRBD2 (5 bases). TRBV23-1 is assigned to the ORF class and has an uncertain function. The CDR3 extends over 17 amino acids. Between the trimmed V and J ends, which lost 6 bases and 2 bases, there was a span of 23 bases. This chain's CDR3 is CASSRADPQSWAYEQYF. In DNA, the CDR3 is TGCGCCAGCAGCCGAGCGGACCCCCAGTCTTGGGCCTACGAGCAGTACTTC.

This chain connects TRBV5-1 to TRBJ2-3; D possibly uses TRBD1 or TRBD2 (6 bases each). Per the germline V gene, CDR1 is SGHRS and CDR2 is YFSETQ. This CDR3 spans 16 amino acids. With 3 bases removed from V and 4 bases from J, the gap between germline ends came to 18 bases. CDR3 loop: CASSSSPLGGPDTQYF. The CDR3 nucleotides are TGCGCCAGCAGCTCCAGTCCCCTAGGGGGGCCAGATACGCAGTATTTT.

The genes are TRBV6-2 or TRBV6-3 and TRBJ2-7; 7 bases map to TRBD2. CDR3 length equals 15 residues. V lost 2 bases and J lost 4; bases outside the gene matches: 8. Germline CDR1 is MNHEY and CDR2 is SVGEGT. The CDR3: CASSYRRLAAYEQYF. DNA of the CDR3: TGTGCCAGCAGTTACCGGCGACTAGCAGCATACGAGCAGTACTTC.

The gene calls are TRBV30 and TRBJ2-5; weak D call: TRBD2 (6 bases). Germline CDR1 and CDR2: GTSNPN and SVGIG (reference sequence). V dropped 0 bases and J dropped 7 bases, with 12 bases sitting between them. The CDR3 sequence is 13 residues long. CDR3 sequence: CAWSVSGEGTQYF. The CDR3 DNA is TGTGCCTGGAGTGTATCGGGAGAGGGGACCCAGTACTTC.

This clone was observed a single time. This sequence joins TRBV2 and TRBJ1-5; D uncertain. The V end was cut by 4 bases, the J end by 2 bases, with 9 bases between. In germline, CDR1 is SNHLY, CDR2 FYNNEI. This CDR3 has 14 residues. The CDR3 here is CASSGGLGNQPQHF. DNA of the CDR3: TGTGCCAGCAGTGGAGGACTGGGCAATCAGCCCCAGCATTTT.

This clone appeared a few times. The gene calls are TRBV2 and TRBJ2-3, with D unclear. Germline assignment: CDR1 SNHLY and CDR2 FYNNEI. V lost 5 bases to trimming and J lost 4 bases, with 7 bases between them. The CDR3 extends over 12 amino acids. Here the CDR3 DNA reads TGTGCCAGCAGTTACACCTCAGATACGCAGTATTTT. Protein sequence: CASSYTSDTQYF.

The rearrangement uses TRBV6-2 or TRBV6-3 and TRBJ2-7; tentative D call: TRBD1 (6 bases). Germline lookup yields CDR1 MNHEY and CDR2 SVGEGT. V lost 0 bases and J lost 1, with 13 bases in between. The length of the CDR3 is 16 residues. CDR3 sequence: CASSYSWQGTSYEQYF. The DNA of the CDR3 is TGTGCCAGCAGTTACTCGTGGCAGGGGACATCCTACGAGCAGTACTTC.

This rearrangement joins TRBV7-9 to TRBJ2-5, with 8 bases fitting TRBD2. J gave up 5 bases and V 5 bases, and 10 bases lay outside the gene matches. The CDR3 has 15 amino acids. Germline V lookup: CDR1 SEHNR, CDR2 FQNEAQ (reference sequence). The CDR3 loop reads CASSQKLAGSETQYF. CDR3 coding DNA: TGTGCCAGCAGCCAGAAGTTAGCGGGATCGGAGACCCAGTACTTC.

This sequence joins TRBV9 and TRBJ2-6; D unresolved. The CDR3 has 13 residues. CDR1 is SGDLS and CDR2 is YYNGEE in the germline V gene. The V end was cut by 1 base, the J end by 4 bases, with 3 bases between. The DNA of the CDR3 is TGTGCCAGCAGCGTATCCGGGGCCAACGTCCTGACTTTC. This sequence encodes CASSVSGANVLTF.

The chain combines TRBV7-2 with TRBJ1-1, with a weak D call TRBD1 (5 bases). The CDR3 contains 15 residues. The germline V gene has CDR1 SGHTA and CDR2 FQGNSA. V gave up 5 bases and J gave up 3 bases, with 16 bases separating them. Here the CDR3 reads CASSPWGGRDTEAFF. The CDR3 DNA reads TGTGCCAGCAGCCCCTGGGGGGGTCGGGACACTGAAGCTTTCTTT.

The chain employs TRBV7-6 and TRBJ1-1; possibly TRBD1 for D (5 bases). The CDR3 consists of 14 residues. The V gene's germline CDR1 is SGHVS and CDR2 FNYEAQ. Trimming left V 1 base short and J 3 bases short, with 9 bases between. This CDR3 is CASSLGGRDTEAFF. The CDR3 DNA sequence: TGTGCCAGCAGCTTAGGCGGCAGGGACACTGAAGCTTTCTTT. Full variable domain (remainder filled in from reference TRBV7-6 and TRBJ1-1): GAGVSQSPRYKVTKRGQDVALRCDPISGHVSLYWYRQALGQGPEFLTYFNYEAQQDKSGLPNDRFSAERPEGSISTLTIQRTEQRDSAMYRCASSLGGRDTEAFFGQGTRLTVV.

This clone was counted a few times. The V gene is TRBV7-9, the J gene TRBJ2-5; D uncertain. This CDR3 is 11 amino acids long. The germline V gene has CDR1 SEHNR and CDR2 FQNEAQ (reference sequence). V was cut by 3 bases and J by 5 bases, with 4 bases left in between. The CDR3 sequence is CASSLQETQYF. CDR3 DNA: TGTGCCAGCAGCTTGCAGGAGACCCAGTACTTC.

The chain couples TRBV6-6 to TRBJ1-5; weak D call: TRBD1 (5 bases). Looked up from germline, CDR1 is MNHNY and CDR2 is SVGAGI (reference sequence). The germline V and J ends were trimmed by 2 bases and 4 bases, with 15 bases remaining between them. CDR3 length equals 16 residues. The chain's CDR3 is CASSYTGLRSNQPQHF. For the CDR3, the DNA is TGTGCCAGCAGTTACACAGGTCTTCGATCGAATCAGCCCCAGCATTTT.

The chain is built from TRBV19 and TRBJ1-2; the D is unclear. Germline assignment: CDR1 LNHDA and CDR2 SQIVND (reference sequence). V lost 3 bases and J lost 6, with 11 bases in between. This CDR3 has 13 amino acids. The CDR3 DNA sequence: TGTGCCAGTAGTATTGTAGTCCACGATGGCTACACCTTC. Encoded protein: CASSIVVHDGYTF.